This note documents a single TCR beta chain sequence. Per the authors' pipeline: Researchers report that nucleated cell counts were estimated from reference gene primer amplification. Only in-frame clones appear in the TCRdb table, and some are missing; sequencing was by immunoSEQ multiplex PCR. The DNA gave D and trimming, while V, J and clone size come from that table. This table holds some 280,000 clones, roughly 89% found once. This entry comes from a study of blood T cell repertoires in COVID-19. Trimming took off 6 bases at V and 9 bases at J, with 14 bases between the two ends. The CDR3 extends over 13 amino acids. Germline values: CDR1 KGHDR, CDR2 SFDVKD.

Sequencing input: peripheral blood. The chain links TRBV24-1 to TRBJ2-1, with D perhaps matching TRBD2 (5 bases). This sequence originates from a woman in her thirties or forties who had recovered from COVID-19. As DNA, the CDR3 is TGTGCCACCAGTAAACTAGAACATTTTGAGCAGTTCTTC. This sequence encodes CATSKLEHFEQFF.